This TCR beta chain originates from a study of blood T cell repertoires in COVID-19 (dated by TCRdb to the early 2020s). About the study as a whole: Collaborator samples came from the United States, Italy and Spain and covered acute and convalescent phases of COVID-19. The prospective study material was composed of cDNA or gDNA derived from T cells, B-cell-depleted T cells, or PBMCs. Subjects who had been exposed to COVID-19, were actively infected with it, or had recovered from it provided the deeply sampled blood TCRbeta repertoires that made up the dataset. The repertoires were released in a freely available public database intended as a resource for research on the immune response to SARS-CoV-2. The samples were drawn from the first 160 participants of the ongoing ImmuneRACE study and from 1,254 subjects provided by 6 global collaborators. Sample metadata almost always included a de-identified subject ID, COVID-19 status, age in years and sex. Where HLA class I and class II types were available, the types were taken from metadata supplied by the sample provider, not from assay-based typing. Summary of the overall study and its limitations: Clinical and demographic metadata were provided uncurated, with the amount varying by source and participant.

CDR1 is given as LNHDA and CDR2 as SQIVND, both from the germline V gene (reference sequence). The CDR3 spans 14 residues, from the cysteine through the phenylalanine. Only the CDR3 part of the read is kept: 42 bases, read in frame from the first base. Trimming at the junction amounts to 3 bases on V and 0 bases on J, and the germline ends lie 5 bases apart. In the case of this clone: Its antigen is not yet known. Nothing much larger sits one base from this clone, and base qualities are not available.

TCRbeta CDR3 regions were amplified from genomic DNA by means of the immunoSEQ Assay, a bias-controlled multiplex PCR. The source study handled its data this way. Nucleated cell counts per sample were estimated from amplification of reference gene primers within the assay. Sequence reads were collapsed and filtered to measure the absolute abundance of every unique TCRbeta CDR3 rearrangement. For each sample, productive Simpson clonality was calculated as the square root of Simpson's diversity index across productive rearrangements. Here the immuneACCESS table is served through TCRdb, limited to in-frame sequences with V and J called. Missing clones are a known gap in these copies; in checked studies unresolved V genes cover under half, and the rest lacks a known reason. V and J calls and clone size are those listed in that table; D and trimming were worked out from the DNA. Across this sample there are about 150,000 clones, with under 80% seen only once. The ten largest account for 4.2% of the sample.

Collaborating institutions collected whole blood in K2EDTA tubes following their own protocols. For TCRbeta analysis, collaborators shipped samples in one of three forms: frozen whole blood, isolated PBMCs, or DNA extracted from either of those sample types. The chain is encoded by TRBV19 joined to TRBJ1-4; no D gene call is confident. Sequences were obtained from peripheral blood. The TCR was taken from a man aged 60 to 69 with acute or convalescent COVID-19. At the DNA level, the sequence is TGTGCCAGTAGTATCACAGCAACTAATGAAAAACTGTTTTTT. This is translated as CASSITATNEKLFF.